The 18 T cell receptor beta chains listed next were all sequenced from one sample in a study of cytomegalovirus exposure and HLA in healthy donors (dated by TCRdb to the late 2010s). Library construction relied on the immunoSEQ multiplex PCR assay. A mixture of 60 forward primers for TCR Vbeta segments and 13 reverse primers for TCR Jbeta segments was used in the multiplex PCR. The immuneACCESS repertoire file appears here via TCRdb, limited to in-frame rearrangements. These files lack a portion of the clones; in checked studies, under half of the deficit traces to unresolved V genes, and the cause of the others is not known. This sample gives fewer than 250,000 clones in total; roughly 80% of them show up just once. The ten largest account for 0.39% of the sample. Material: PBMCs. The source of these receptors is a male donor in good health and CMV-seropositive.

The V gene is TRBV6-6, the J gene TRBJ2-5; TRBD1 agrees at 7 bases. With the DNA end fitting TRBJ2-7 better, the J assignment may be wrong. Germline assignment: CDR1 MNHNY and CDR2 SVGAGI (reference sequence). CDR3 length: 13 residues. As DNA, the CDR3 is TGTGCCAGCTGCAAGAGACAGGGCTACGAGCAGTACTTC. Translating gives CASCKRQGYEQYF.

The chain uses TRBV5-1 and TRBJ1-1, with D maybe TRBD1 (5 bases). Germline values: CDR1 SGHRS, CDR2 YFSETQ. The CDR3 totals 13 residues. V shed 6 bases and J shed 4 bases, with 13 bases lying between them. The CDR3 is CASTNQGLTEAFF. In DNA, the CDR3 is TGCGCCAGCACAAACCAGGGTCTCACTGAAGCTTTCTTT. Full variable domain (outside the CDR3, taken from reference TRBV5-1 and TRBJ1-1): KAGVTQTPRYLIKTRGQQVTLSCSPISGHRSVSWYQQTPGQGLQFLFEYFSETQRNKGNFPGRFSGRQFSNSRSEMNVSTLELGDSALYLCASTNQGLTEAFFGQGTRLTVV.

J is TRBJ2-5 and V is TRBV19, with D maybe TRBD1 (6 bases). With 5 bases removed from V and 2 bases from J, the gap between germline ends came to 15 bases. Germline CDR1 LNHDA, CDR2 SQIVND (reference sequence). The CDR3 sequence is 15 residues long. Here the CDR3 reads CASSPPLGAQETQYF. The DNA for the CDR3 is TGTGCCAGTAGTCCCCCTCTGGGGGCTCAAGAGACCCAGTACTTC. The full variable domain, its missing parts supplied by reference TRBV19 and TRBJ2-5, is DGGITQSPKYLFRKEGQNVTLSCEQNLNHDAMYWYRQDPGQGLRLIYYSQIVNDFQKGDIAEGYSVSREKKESFPLTVTSAQKNPTAFYLCASSPPLGAQETQYFGPGTRLLVL.

This chain links TRBV2 with TRBJ2-2; TRBD1 matches 8 bases. The CDR3 contains 18 residues. The V and J ends lost 4 bases and 2 bases, in that order; junction bases with no gene match: 12. Per the germline V gene, CDR1 is SNHLY and CDR2 is FYNNEI. In DNA, the CDR3 is TGTGCCAGCAGTGGCCCCTTAGACAGGGGCGTCAACACCGGGGAGCTGTTTTTT. This gives the protein CASSGPLDRGVNTGELFF.

This clone has a single count. The V and J genes are TRBV28 and TRBJ2-5, with TRBD2 as a possible D gene (5 bases). CDR1 is MDHEN and CDR2 is SYDVKM in the germline V gene. Trimming shortened V by 6 bases and J by 4 bases, and 18 bases separated the two germline ends. The CDR3 sequence is 15 residues long. CDR3 DNA: TGTGCCAGCAGCGATGACACTAGGGCAGGAGAGACCCAGTACTTC. Translating gives CASSDDTRAGETQYF. The full variable domain, rest sourced from reference TRBV28 and TRBJ2-5, is DVKVTQSSRYLVKRTGEKVFLECVQDMDHENMFWYRQDPGLGLRLIYFSYDVKMKEKGDIPEGYSVSREKKERFSLILESASTNQTSMYLCASSDDTRAGETQYFGPGTRLLVL.

The chain combines TRBV11-3 with TRBJ1-1, with TRBD1 matching 8 bases. Germline V CDR1 and CDR2: SGHNT, YENEEA. The CDR3 sequence is 14 residues long. V gave up 3 bases and J gave up 0 bases; unmatched junction bases: 0. CDR3 in DNA: TGTGCCAGCAGCTTGGGACAGGTGAACACTGAAGCTTTCTTT. Its protein is CASSLGQVNTEAFF.

V is TRBV6-1 and J is TRBJ1-3; TRBD1 might be the D (6 bases). Germline V lookup: CDR1 MNHNS, CDR2 SASEGT. Trimming pared 6 bases from V and 0 bases from J, leaving 12 bases between. The CDR3 covers 15 residues. CDR3: CASSQTGNSGNTIYF. In DNA, the CDR3 is TGTGCCAGCAGCCAAACAGGGAACTCTGGAAACACCATATATTTT.

CDR3 in DNA: TGTGCCAGCAGCTTGGGCCAGGGCACCTACGAGCAGTACTTC. Its protein product is CASSLGQGTYEQYF. The chain is built from TRBV11-1 and TRBJ2-7, with D tentatively TRBD1 (5 bases). Germline lookup yields CDR1 SGHAT and CDR2 FQDESV (reference sequence). V was trimmed by 3 bases and J by 2 bases, leaving 11 bases between them. CDR3 size: 14 residues.

The chain carries TRBV30 and TRBJ2-1; the match to TRBD2 covers 9 bases. Trimming removed 4 bases from V and 3 bases from J; junction bases left unmatched: 4. Germline CDR1 and CDR2: GTSNPN and SVGIG (reference sequence). CDR3 length equals 14 residues. CDR3 in DNA: TGTGCCTGGAAATGGCGGGAGGGCTACAATGAGCAGTTCTTC. This gives the protein CAWKWREGYNEQFF.

This clone was recorded a few times. This chain links TRBV4-2 with TRBJ1-2; D uncertain. This CDR3 comprises 16 residues. Trimming removed 0 bases from V and 4 bases from J, with 15 bases in between. Looked up from germline, CDR1 is LGHNA and CDR2 is YNFKEQ. Here the CDR3 DNA reads TGTGCCAGCAGCCAAGATCGGAGCGGGTTGGGCTATGGCTACACCTTC. The encoded protein is CASSQDRSGLGYGYTF.

The rearrangement joins TRBV18 to TRBJ2-2, with D perhaps TRBD1 (7 bases). Germline CDR1 KGHSH, CDR2 LQKENI. V lost 5 bases, J lost 6 bases, and 31 bases lay in between. The CDR3 spans 20 residues. CDR3 bases: TGTGCCAGCTCAAGTGCGGCCCTCTACCCCCTCAGGGGGGTATCCGGGGAGCTGTTTTTT. Protein: CASSSAALYPLRGVSGELFF.

The genes are TRBV18 and TRBJ2-4, with a possible D match to TRBD1 (7 bases). Trimming took 3 bases from V and 4 from J, leaving 13 bases between them. This CDR3 is built from 15 residues. Germline V gene lookup returns CDR1 KGHSH and CDR2 LQKENI. CDR3 protein: CASSPQGGEKNIQYF. Written as DNA, the CDR3 is TGTGCCAGCTCACCCCAGGGGGGCGAGAAAAACATTCAGTACTTC.

The genes are TRBV29-1 and TRBJ2-5; 7 bases match TRBD1. The CDR3 is made up of 12 amino acids. The trim removed 6 bases at V and 1 base at J, leaving 2 bases unmatched. Looked up from germline, CDR1 is SQVTM and CDR2 is ANQGSEA. This CDR3 is CSVGQLQETQYF. Here the CDR3 DNA reads TGCAGCGTGGGACAGCTCCAAGAGACCCAGTACTTC.

In regard to this clone: An end of the junction does not agree with germline; a read error may underlie this. V is TRBV7-9 and J is TRBJ2-7; 13 bases match TRBD2. The CDR3 is made up of 14 amino acids. Germline lookup yields CDR1 SEHNR and CDR2 FQNEAQ (reference sequence). The CDR3 sequence: CASSLTGTSGVWDF. DNA of the CDR3: TGTGCCAGCAGCTTAACCGGGACTAGCGGGGTCTGGGACTTC.

The chain employs TRBV19 and TRBJ1-4; perhaps TRBD1 as D (6 bases). The germline gives CDR1 LNHDA, CDR2 SQIVND (reference sequence). CDR3 length: 15 residues. V was pared by 7 bases and J by 4 bases, with 16 bases between. DNA for the CDR3: TGTGCCAGTAATACAGGGTTTCTGGATAATGAAAAACTGTTTTTT. It encodes CASNTGFLDNEKLFF.

The rearrangement links TRBV4-2 to TRBJ2-7, with 8 bases lining up with TRBD1. CDR3 length equals 14 residues. Trimming cost V 4 bases and J 5 bases; bases outside gene matches: 7. Germline CDR1 LGHNA, CDR2 YNFKEQ. The CDR3 DNA follows: TGTGCCAGCAGCCTGACCCAGGGGGCGAACGAGCAGTACTTC. It specifies CASSLTQGANEQYF.

This clone was picked up a small number of times. V is TRBV5-1 and J is TRBJ2-4; 10 bases line up with TRBD1. Looked up from germline, CDR1 is SGHRS and CDR2 is YFSETQ. The V gene end was trimmed by 0 bases and the J gene end by 1 base; junction bases not matched to a gene: 1. CDR3 length: 16 amino acids. CDR3 sequence: CASSLGDRGAKNIQYF. The CDR3 DNA sequence: TGCGCCAGCAGCTTGGGGGACAGGGGTGCCAAAAACATTCAGTACTTC.

The CDR3 here is CASSSWDRDSSYEQYF. DNA for the CDR3: TGTGCCAGCAGTTCCTGGGACAGGGATTCCTCCTACGAGCAGTACTTC. The genes are TRBV28 and TRBJ2-7, with TRBD1 identical over 9 bases. The length of the CDR3 is 16 residues. CDR1 and CDR2 (germline): MDHEN, SYDVKM. V gave up 4 bases and J gave up 0 bases; unmatched junction bases: 7.